Shown below are 7 T cell receptor beta chains from a single sample sequenced in a study of shared clonotypes between healthy human individuals (dated by TCRdb to about 2020). CD8 naive samples were CD45RO-negative cells positively selected for CCR7, giving a CD45RA+CCR7+ population that excluded TemRA cells. Library preparation used the immunoSEQ multiplex PCR assay. The source is immuneACCESS, and TCRdb retained only in-frame sequences with V and J called. Part of the clones is not carried over; for the studies checked, unresolved V genes explain less than half of this, and the remainder is unexplained. For this sample there are about 2 million clones; about 95% appear just once. The ten largest clones add up to 0.95% to 1.5% of the sample. Sequenced material: naive CD8+ T cells sorted from blood. The cell subset or site label here, explained by the study, means: CD45RA+CCR7+. The receptors stem from a young man in good health.

The chain is built from TRBV6-6 and TRBJ1-5; D is unclear. Trimming left V 5 bases short and J 8 bases short, with 10 bases between. Germline loops: CDR1 MNHNY, CDR2 SVGAGI (reference sequence). This CDR3 comprises 12 residues. The CDR3, as DNA: TGTGCCAGCAGTAACGTGGCAGAGCCCCAGCATTTT. It specifies CASSNVAEPQHF.

This rearrangement joins TRBV29-1 to TRBJ2-7; D might be TRBD2 (6 bases). Trimming pared 7 bases from V and 0 bases from J, leaving 13 bases between. The germline V gene has CDR1 SQVTM and CDR2 ANQGSEA. The CDR3 extends over 13 amino acids. The DNA for the CDR3 is TGCAGCGCCCGAGGCGGGACCTCCTACGAGCAGTACTTC. Translation: CSARGGTSYEQYF.

Concerning this clone: Other DNA sequences from this sample encode an identical CDR3 as well. The chain links TRBV2 to TRBJ2-1; TRBD2 agrees at 7 bases. Germline V gives CDR1 SNHLY, CDR2 FYNNEI. V was clipped by 2 bases and J by 1 base; unmatched bases: 2. CDR3 length equals 15 residues. CDR3 amino acids: CASSESGGSYNEQFF. The CDR3 DNA follows: TGTGCCAGCAGTGAATCCGGGGGGTCCTACAATGAGCAGTTCTTC. Drawing the rest from reference TRBV2 and TRBJ2-1, the complete variable domain is EPEVTQTPSHQVTQMGQEVILRCVPISNHLYFYWYRQILGQKVEFLVSFYNNEISEKSEIFDDQFSVERPDGSNFTLKIRSTKLEDSAMYFCASSESGGSYNEQFFGPGTRLTVL.

V and J are TRBV13 and TRBJ1-3; possibly TRBD1 for D (6 bases). This CDR3 region has 15 residues. Germline assignment: CDR1 PRHDT and CDR2 FYEKMQ (reference sequence). V was pared by 2 bases and J by 1 base, with 9 bases between. CDR3 in amino acids: CASSLQGGSGNTIYF. CDR3 coding DNA: TGTGCCAGCAGCTTACAAGGGGGGTCTGGAAACACCATATATTTT.

The V call is TRBV7-3, the J call TRBJ2-1; D tentatively fits TRBD1 or TRBD2 (5 bases each). V was shortened by 4 bases and J by 0 bases, with 16 bases between the two germline ends. The CDR3 contains 17 residues. The germline V gene has CDR1 SGHTA and CDR2 FQGTGA. The CDR3, as DNA: TGTGCCAGCAGCTCTCCCCCGGGACCCAGCTCCTACAATGAGCAGTTCTTC. This encodes CASSSPPGPSSYNEQFF.

In DNA, the CDR3 is TGTGCCAGCAGCTTGGGACAGGGCCTTACCTACGAGCAGTACTTC. It specifies CASSLGQGLTYEQYF. V and J are TRBV5-6 and TRBJ2-7, with TRBD1 matching over 7 bases. The CDR3 length is 15 residues. The germline gives CDR1 SGHDT, CDR2 YYEEEE. The V segment lost 0 bases and the J segment 2 bases; nucleotides outside the gene matches: 5.

The chain employs TRBV30 and TRBJ2-2; D is perhaps TRBD2 (5 bases). Germline V gene data show CDR1 as GTSNPN and CDR2 as SVGIG (reference sequence). The CDR3 is made up of 12 amino acids. Trimming took 4 bases from V and 3 from J, leaving 6 bases between them. The CDR3 spells CAWTDYTGELFF. For the CDR3, the DNA is TGTGCCTGGACGGACTACACCGGGGAGCTGTTTTTT.